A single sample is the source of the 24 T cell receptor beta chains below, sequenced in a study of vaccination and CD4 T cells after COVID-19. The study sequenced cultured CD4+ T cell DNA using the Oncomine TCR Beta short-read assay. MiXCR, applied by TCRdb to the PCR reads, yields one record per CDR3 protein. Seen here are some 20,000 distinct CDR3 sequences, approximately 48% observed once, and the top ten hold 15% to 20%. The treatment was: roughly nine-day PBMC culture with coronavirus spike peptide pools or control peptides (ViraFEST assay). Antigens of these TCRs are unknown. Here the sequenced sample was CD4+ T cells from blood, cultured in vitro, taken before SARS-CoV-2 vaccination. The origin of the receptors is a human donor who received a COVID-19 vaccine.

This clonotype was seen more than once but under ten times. In DNA, the CDR3 is TGTGCCAGCAGTTTCCCACAGGGTCTCGGATCACCCCTCCACTTT. This codes for CASSFPQGLGSPLHF. This chain uses TRBV27 with TRBJ1-6; maybe TRBD1 (6 bases). The V and J ends lost 3 bases and 10 bases respectively, with 16 bases between them. Germline V gene data show CDR1 as MNHEY and CDR2 as SMNVEV (reference sequence). The CDR3 runs 15 residues.

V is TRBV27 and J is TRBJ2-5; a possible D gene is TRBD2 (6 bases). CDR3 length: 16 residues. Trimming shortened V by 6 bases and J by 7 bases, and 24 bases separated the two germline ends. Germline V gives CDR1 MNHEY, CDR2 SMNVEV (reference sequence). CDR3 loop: CASSNFQDYAKGTQYF. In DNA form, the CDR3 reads TGTGCCAGCAGCAACTTCCAGGACTACGCCAAGGGGACCCAGTACTTC.

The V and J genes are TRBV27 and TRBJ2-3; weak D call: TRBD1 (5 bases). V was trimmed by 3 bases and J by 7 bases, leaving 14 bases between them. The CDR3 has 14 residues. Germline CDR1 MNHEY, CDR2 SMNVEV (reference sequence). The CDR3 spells CASSFSNRIYTQYF. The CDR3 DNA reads TGTGCCAGCAGTTTCTCAAACAGGATCTATACGCAGTATTTT.

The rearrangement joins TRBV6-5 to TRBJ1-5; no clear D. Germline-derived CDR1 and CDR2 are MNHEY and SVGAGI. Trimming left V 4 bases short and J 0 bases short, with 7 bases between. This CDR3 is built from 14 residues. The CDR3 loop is CASSSGFSNQPQHF. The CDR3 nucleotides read TGTGCCAGCAGTTCAGGATTTAGCAATCAGCCCCAGCATTTT.

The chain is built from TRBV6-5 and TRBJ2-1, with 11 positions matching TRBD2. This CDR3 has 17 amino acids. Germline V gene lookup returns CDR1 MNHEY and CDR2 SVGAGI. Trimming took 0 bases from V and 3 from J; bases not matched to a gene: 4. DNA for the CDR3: TGTGCCAGCAGTTACTCTCCTAGCGGGGGGCTCTACAATGAGCAGTTCTTC. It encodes CASSYSPSGGLYNEQFF.

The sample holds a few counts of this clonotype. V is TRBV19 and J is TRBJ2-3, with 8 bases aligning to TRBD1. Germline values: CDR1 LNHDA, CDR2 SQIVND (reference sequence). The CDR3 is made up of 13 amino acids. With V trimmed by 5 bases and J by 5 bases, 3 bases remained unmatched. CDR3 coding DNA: TGTGCCAGTAGTTCCACAGGGGGAGATACGCAGTATTTT. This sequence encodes CASSSTGGDTQYF.

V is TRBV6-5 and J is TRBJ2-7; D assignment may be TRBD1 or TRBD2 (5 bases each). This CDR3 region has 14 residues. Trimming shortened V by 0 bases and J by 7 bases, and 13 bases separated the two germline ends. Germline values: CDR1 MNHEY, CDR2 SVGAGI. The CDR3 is CASSYSTEWGEQYF. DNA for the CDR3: TGTGCCAGCAGTTACTCGACAGAGTGGGGGGAGCAGTACTTC.

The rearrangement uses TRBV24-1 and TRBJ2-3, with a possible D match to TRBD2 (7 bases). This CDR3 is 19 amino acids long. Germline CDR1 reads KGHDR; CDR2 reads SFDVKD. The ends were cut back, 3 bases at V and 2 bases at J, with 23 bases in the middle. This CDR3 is CATSDPSKVGGGATDTQYF. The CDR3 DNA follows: TGTGCCACCAGTGATCCATCAAAAGTAGGGGGGGGAGCCACAGATACGCAGTATTTT.

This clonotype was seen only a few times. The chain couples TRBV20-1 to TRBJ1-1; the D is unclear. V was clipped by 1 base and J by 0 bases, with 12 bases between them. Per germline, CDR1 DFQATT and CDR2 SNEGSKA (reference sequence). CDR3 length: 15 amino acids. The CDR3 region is CSARGRSVLNTEAFF. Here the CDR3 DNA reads TGCAGTGCTAGAGGGAGGTCGGTCTTGAACACTGAAGCTTTCTTT.

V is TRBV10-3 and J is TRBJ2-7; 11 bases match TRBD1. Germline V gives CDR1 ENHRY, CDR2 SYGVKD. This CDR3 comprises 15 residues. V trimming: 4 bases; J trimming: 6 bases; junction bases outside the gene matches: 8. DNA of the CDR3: TGTGCCATCAGTGGGACAGGGGGCCTCAAGGGCGAGCAGTACTTC. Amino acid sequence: CAISGTGGLKGEQYF.

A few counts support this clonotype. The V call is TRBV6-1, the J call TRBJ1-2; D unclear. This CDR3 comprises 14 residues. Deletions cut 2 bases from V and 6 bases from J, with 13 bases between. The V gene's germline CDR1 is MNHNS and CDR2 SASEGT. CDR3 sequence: CASSELSGVDGYTF. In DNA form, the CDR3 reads TGTGCCAGCAGTGAATTATCCGGGGTTGATGGCTACACCTTC.

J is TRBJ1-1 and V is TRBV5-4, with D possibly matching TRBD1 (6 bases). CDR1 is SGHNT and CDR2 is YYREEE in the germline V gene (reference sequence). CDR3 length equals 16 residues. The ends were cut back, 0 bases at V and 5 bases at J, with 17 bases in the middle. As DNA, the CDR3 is TGTGCCAGCAGCTTGGCAGGGGCCCTACCTCGAACTGAAGCTTTCTTT. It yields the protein CASSLAGALPRTEAFF.

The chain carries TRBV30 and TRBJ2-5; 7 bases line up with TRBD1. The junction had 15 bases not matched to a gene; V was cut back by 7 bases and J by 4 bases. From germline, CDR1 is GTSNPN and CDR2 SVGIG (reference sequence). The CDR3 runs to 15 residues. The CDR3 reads CASTDTGVLAETQYF. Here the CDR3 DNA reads TGTGCCTCGACCGACACAGGGGTGTTGGCAGAGACCCAGTACTTC.

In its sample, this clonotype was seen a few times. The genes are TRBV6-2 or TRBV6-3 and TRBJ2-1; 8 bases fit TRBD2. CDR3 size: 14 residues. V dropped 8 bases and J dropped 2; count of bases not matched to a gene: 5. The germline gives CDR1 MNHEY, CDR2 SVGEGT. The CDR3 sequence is CASDRGGAYNEQFF. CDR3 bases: TGTGCCAGCGATCGGGGGGGGGCCTACAATGAGCAGTTCTTC.

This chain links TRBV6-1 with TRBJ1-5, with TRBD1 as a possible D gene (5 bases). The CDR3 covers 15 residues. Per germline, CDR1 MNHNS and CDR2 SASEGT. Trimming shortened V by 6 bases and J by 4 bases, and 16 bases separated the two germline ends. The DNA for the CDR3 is TGTGCCAGCAGCGGGGGGGGGTCTGGAAATCAGCCCCAGCATTTT. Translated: CASSGGGSGNQPQHF.

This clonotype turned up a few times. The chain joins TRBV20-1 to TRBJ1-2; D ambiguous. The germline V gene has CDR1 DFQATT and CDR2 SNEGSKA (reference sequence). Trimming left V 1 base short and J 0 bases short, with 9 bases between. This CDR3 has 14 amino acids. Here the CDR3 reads CSARASLPNYGYTF. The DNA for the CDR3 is TGCAGTGCTAGAGCCAGCTTACCTAACTATGGCTACACCTTC.

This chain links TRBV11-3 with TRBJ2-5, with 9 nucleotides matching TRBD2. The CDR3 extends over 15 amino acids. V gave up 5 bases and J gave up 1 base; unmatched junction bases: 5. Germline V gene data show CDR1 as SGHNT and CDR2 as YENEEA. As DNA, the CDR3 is TGTGCCAGCAGCACAATTAGCGGGGGCCAAGAGACCCAGTACTTC. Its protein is CASSTISGGQETQYF.

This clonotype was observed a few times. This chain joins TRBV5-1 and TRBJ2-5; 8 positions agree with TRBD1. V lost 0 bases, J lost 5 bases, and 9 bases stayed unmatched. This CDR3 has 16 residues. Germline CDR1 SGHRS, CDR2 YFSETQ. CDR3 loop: CASSLARTDREETQYF. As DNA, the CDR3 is TGCGCCAGCAGCTTGGCCCGAACGGACAGGGAGGAGACCCAGTACTTC. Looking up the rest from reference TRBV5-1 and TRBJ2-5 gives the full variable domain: KAGVTQTPRYLIKTRGQQVTLSCSPISGHRSVSWYQQTPGQGLQFLFEYFSETQRNKGNFPGRFSGRQFSNSRSEMNVSTLELGDSALYLCASSLARTDREETQYFGPGTRLLVL.

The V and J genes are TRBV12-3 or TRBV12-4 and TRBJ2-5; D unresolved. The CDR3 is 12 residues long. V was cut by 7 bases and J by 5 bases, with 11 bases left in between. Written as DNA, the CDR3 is TGTGCCAGCACACATAGGCCCGAGACCCAGTACTTC. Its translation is CASTHRPETQYF.

CDR3: CSATSGGPRNEQFF. The CDR3 DNA sequence: TGCAGTGCTACCAGCGGGGGCCCTCGGAATGAGCAGTTCTTC. The chain employs TRBV20-1 and TRBJ2-1; 8 bases match TRBD2. The CDR3 has 14 residues. V shed 4 bases and J 7 bases; nucleotides not matched to a gene: 9. Germline V lookup: CDR1 DFQATT, CDR2 SNEGSKA (reference sequence).

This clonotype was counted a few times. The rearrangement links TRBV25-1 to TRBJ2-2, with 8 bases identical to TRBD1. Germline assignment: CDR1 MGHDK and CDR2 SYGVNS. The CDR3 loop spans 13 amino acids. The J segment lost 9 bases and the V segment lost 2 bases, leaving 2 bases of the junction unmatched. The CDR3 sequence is CASSEAGGRELFF. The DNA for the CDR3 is TGTGCCAGCAGTGAAGCAGGGGGCCGGGAGCTGTTTTTT.

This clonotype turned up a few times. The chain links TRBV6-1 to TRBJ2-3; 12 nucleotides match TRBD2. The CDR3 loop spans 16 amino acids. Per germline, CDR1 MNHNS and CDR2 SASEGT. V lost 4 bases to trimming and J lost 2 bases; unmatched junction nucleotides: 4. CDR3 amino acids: CASSALAGGLTDTQYF. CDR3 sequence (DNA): TGTGCCAGCAGTGCACTAGCGGGGGGACTCACAGATACGCAGTATTTT.

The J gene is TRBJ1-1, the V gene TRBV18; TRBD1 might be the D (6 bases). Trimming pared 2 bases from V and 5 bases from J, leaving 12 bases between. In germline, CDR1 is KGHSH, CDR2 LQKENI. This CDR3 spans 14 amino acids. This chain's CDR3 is CASSPSRGQTEAFF. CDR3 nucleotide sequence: TGTGCCAGCTCACCAAGCAGGGGCCAGACTGAAGCTTTCTTT.

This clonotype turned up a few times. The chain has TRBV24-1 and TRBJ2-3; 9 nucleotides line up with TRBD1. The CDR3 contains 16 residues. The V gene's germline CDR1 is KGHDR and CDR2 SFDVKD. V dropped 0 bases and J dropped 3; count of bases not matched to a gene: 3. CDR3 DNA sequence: TGTGCCACCAGTGATTTGCGGACAGGGGAAACAGATACGCAGTATTTT. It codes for CATSDLRTGETDTQYF.